A selection of T cell receptor beta chains follows, all from one sample in a study of blood T cell repertoires in COVID-19. This table comes from immunoSEQ multiplex PCR, and its TCRdb copy is limited to in-frame clones, with some not included. This sample carries approximately 93,000 clones, more than 75% of them seen once, and the ten largest clones take more than 0.85%. The sample taken for sequencing was peripheral blood. The origin of the receptors is a human donor in a cohort sampled during active COVID-19. The CDR3 runs from the conserved cysteine through the conserved F or W. The D gene is left open where the match is weak. A row's size may be missing; if present it is once, few, many or a size class.

V gene	CDR3 length	clone size	D gene	J gene	CDR3 DNA	CDR3 protein
TRBV7-6	17	NA	TRBD1	TRBJ2-3	TGTGCCAGCAGCTTAGTATTAAGGGACAGGGACACAGATACGCAGTATTTT	CASSLVLRDRDTDTQYF
TRBV10-1	13	few	NA	TRBJ1-6	TGCGCCAGCAGGGCAGGGGAGAATTCACCCCTCCACTTT	CASRAGENSPLHF
TRBV14	17	NA	TRBD1	TRBJ2-3	TGTGCCAGCAGCCAAGGTATAGCAGGGACAGGCACAGATACGCAGTATTTT	CASSQGIAGTGTDTQYF
TRBV28	15	NA	NA	TRBJ1-2	TGTGCCAGCAGTCAACCCGGGGTCAGCCACTATGGCTACACCTTC	CASSQPGVSHYGYTF
TRBV29-1	12	NA	NA	TRBJ2-7	TGCAGCGTCTCCCCCGGAGCCTACGAGCAGTACTTC	CSVSPGAYEQYF
TRBV28	13	NA	NA	TRBJ1-1	TGTGCCAGCAGTTTAGGGGCGAACACTGAAGCTTTCTTT	CASSLGANTEAFF
TRBV5-1	16	NA	NA	TRBJ1-3	TGCGCCAGCAGCTTGGGCCCGGCAGGGGCTGGAAACACCATATATTTT	CASSLGPAGAGNTIYF
TRBV6-5	16	NA	NA	TRBJ1-2	TGTGCCAGCAGTTACACCCCCCGGGCAGGAGGCTATGGCTACACCTTC	CASSYTPRAGGYGYTF
TRBV29-1	13	many	TRBD1	TRBJ2-1	TGCAGCGTTGAAGAAGACAGGGGCAATGAGCAGTTCTTC	CSVEEDRGNEQFF
TRBV18	13	NA	NA	TRBJ1-1	TGTGCCAGCTCCCCGGAGGGGTACACTGAAGCTTTCTTT	CASSPEGYTEAFF
TRBV5-4	17	NA	TRBD1	TRBJ1-2	TGTGCCAGCAGCTTTAATGGAGGGTCCAGGGGGCACTATGGCTACACCTTC	CASSFNGGSRGHYGYTF
TRBV12-3/TRBV12-4	13	NA	NA	TRBJ2-7	TGTGCCAGCAGTTGGGGCGGGGCCTACGAGCAGTACTTC	CASSWGGAYEQYF
TRBV2	13	NA	NA	TRBJ2-1	TGTGCCAGCAGTGAAAAGGATCGGTCGGAGGAGTTCTTC	CASSEKDRSEEFF
TRBV19	15	many	NA	TRBJ1-2	TGTGCCAGTACCACCTCGGGGGGGCCCGACTATGGCTACACCTTC	CASTTSGGPDYGYTF
TRBV30	13	NA	TRBD2	TRBJ2-1	TGTGCCTGGGCTACTATTCTTGGGGGGGATCAGTTCTTC	CAWATILGGDQFF
TRBV6-6	19	NA	NA	TRBJ2-6	TGTGCCAGCAGTCTCCTGACAGGAATAGGAAACTCTGGGGCCAACGTCCTGACTTTC	CASSLLTGIGNSGANVLTF
TRBV18	13	NA	NA	TRBJ2-7	TGTGCCAGCTCACCACGCGGCGACTACGAGCAGTACTTC	CASSPRGDYEQYF
TRBV19	14	NA	TRBD1	TRBJ1-2	TGTGCCAGTTTTACCGGAGGGGGCGCGAATGGCTACACCTTC	CASFTGGGANGYTF
TRBV11-2	13	NA	NA	TRBJ1-3	TGTGCCAGCAGCTCCTATCAAGGGGACACCATATATTTT	CASSSYQGDTIYF
TRBV24-1	15	NA	NA	TRBJ2-1	TGTGCCACCAGTGATTCCGACTACGTTTACAATGAGCAGTTCTTC	CATSDSDYVYNEQFF
TRBV18	15	NA	TRBD1	TRBJ1-1	TGTGCCAGCTCACCCCGGACAGGGGTGGAGGGTGAAGCTTTCTTT	CASSPRTGVEGEAFF
TRBV6-5	13	NA	NA	TRBJ1-1	TGTGCCAGCAGACTGGACAAGAGCACTGAAGCTTTCTTT	CASRLDKSTEAFF
TRBV18	15	NA	TRBD1	TRBJ2-7	TGTGCCAGCTCACCACCCGAGACAGGGGTATACGAGCAGTACTTC	CASSPPETGVYEQYF
TRBV6-4	16	NA	TRBD2	TRBJ2-3	TGTGCCAGCAGCTATACTAGCGGGAGTTCGAAAGATACGCAGTATTTT	CASSYTSGSSKDTQYF
TRBV29-1	13	NA	TRBD1	TRBJ1-1	TGCAGCGTCCACCGGGACAGGGCCTCTGAAGCTTTCTTT	CSVHRDRASEAFF
TRBV28	19	NA	NA	TRBJ1-1	TGTGCCAGCAGGTCTCTTGGGGGGGCAGGTTTCAACACAGTGGCTGAAGCTTTCTTT	CASRSLGGAGFNTVAEAFF
TRBV15	15	few	NA	TRBJ2-2	TGTGCCACCGGTAGCGGAGGGAGTAGGGCCGGGGAGCTGTTTTTT	CATGSGGSRAGELFF
TRBV24-1	16	NA	NA	TRBJ1-5	TGTGCCACCAGTGGGCCCGACGGCGCGGGGAATCAGCCCCAGCATTTT	CATSGPDGAGNQPQHF
TRBV5-1	13	NA	TRBD1	TRBJ1-2	TGCGCCAGCAGCCAGGACAGGGGCGCTGGCTACACCTTC	CASSQDRGAGYTF
TRBV19	14	few	NA	TRBJ2-1	TGTGCCAGTAGTATAAGGGCACCGGGGGATGAGCAGTTCTTC	CASSIRAPGDEQFF
TRBV6-6	14	NA	TRBD1	TRBJ2-7	TGTGCCAGCCATTACGACAGGGGATCCTACGAGCAGTACTTC	CASHYDRGSYEQYF
TRBV7-9	14	NA	NA	TRBJ2-2	TGTGCCAGCAGCTTAGCGGCAGGAACCGGGGAGCTGTTTTTT	CASSLAAGTGELFF
TRBV5-1	16	once	NA	TRBJ2-1	TGCGCCAGCAGCGTTACAGAGGCCCAGGGTATCAATGAGCAGTTCTTC	CASSVTEAQGINEQFF
TRBV3-1/TRBV3-2	16	NA	TRBD2	TRBJ2-1	TGTGCCAGCAGCCAGGCTGGGACTAGCGGATACAATGAGCAGTTCTTC	CASSQAGTSGYNEQFF
TRBV28	16	NA	TRBD2	TRBJ2-1	TGTGCCAGCAGTTTCGGAGGTAGCGGGAGGAGGAATGAGCAGTTCTTC	CASSFGGSGRRNEQFF
TRBV6-5	13	NA	TRBD1	TRBJ2-1	TGTGCCAGCAGTCAACGGGACAGGGATGAGCAGTTCTTC	CASSQRDRDEQFF
TRBV28	14	once	TRBD1	TRBJ2-7	TGTGCCAGCAGTCCTCAGGACAGGGGCTACGAGCAGTACTTC	CASSPQDRGYEQYF
TRBV7-9	16	NA	NA	TRBJ2-1	TGTGCCAGCAGCTTATTGCCAGGGTTCTCCTACAATGAGCAGTTCTTC	CASSLLPGFSYNEQFF
TRBV5-1	15	NA	TRBD1	TRBJ1-1	TGCGCCAGCAGCTGGGGGACAGGCTTCGGGACTGAAGCTTTCTTT	CASSWGTGFGTEAFF
TRBV2	12	once	NA	TRBJ2-3	TGTGCCAGCACTCAAACCCAGGATACGCAGTATTTT	CASTQTQDTQYF
TRBV3-1/TRBV3-2	17	once	TRBD2	TRBJ2-3	TGTGCCAGCAGCCAAGATCTCGGGAGGGCCAGTGCAGATACGCAGTATTTT	CASSQDLGRASADTQYF
TRBV6-5	13	NA	NA	TRBJ1-1	TGTGCCAGCAACCCCGAGACAGCATCGAAAGCTTTCTTT	CASNPETASKAFF
TRBV19	13	once	NA	TRBJ1-3	TGTGCCAGTAGTGGGAGCTCTGGAAACACCATATATTTT	CASSGSSGNTIYF
TRBV7-8	14	few	TRBD2	TRBJ2-7	TGTGCCAGCAGCTTAGTAGCGGGGTCCTACGAGCAGTACTTC	CASSLVAGSYEQYF
TRBV6-1	14	NA	NA	TRBJ2-5	TGTGCCAGCACCCTGGACTGGGGACAAGAGACCCAGTACTTC	CASTLDWGQETQYF